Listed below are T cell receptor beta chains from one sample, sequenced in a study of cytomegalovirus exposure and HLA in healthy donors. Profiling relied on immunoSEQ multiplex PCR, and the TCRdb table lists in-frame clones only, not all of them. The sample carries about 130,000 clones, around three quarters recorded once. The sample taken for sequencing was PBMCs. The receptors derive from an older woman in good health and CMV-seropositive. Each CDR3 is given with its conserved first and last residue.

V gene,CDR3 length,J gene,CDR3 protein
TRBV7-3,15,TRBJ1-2,CASSLGQGRNYGYTF
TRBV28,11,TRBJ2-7,CASSHTYEQYF
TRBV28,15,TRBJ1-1,CASSFGRGMNTEAFF
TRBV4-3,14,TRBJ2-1,CASSQEPYLNEQFF
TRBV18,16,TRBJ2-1,CASSRTGLAGGAEQFF
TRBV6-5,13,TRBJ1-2,CASRPSHTYGYTF
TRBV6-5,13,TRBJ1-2,CASRKTGGHGYTF
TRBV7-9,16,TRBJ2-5,CASSFLSGGFQETQYF
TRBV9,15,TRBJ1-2,CASSVGEQGAHGYTF
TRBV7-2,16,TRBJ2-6,CASSLQGLAGANVLTF
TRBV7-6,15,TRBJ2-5,CASSFFGQPQETQYF
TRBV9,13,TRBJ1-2,CASSVSGGRGYTF
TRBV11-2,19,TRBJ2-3,CASSLLATSITRTTDTQYF
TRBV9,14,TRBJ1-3,CASSVGGQGNTIYF
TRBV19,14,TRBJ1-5,CASRRGLDNQPQHF
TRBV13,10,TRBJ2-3,CASGRDTQYF
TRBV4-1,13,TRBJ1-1,CASSQPVNTEAFF
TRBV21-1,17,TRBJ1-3,CASSKLGQGDSGNTIYF
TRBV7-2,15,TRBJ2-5,CASSFVGRGGETQYF
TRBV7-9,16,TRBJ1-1,CASSREAGTPDTEAFF
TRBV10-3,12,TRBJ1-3,CAISEERNTIYF
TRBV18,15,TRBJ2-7,CASSPDSSAIYEQYF
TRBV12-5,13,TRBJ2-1,CASGSSGGNEQFF
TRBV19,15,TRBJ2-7,CASSIVSGSSYEQYF
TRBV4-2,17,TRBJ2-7,CASSQGFAGGRRWEQYF
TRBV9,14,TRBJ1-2,CASSVGHILEGYTF
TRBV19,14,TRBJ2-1,CASSLGTGLNEQFF
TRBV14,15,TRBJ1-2,CASSPQGARVYGYTF
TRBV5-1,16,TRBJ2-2,CASSPMGGTNTGELFF
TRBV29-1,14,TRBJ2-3,CSVSSLPSTDTQYF
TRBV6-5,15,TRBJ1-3,CASSYSGGRRNTIYF